The following is a T cell receptor beta chain sequence with its context. Method: immunoSEQ multiplex PCR; TCRdb's copy keeps in-frame clones and lacks some. Of around 68,000 clones listed, more than 75% are singletons. This sample was included in a study of control samples from healthy donors and cancer patients. The V gene's germline CDR1 is MNHEY and CDR2 SVGAGI. This CDR3 contains 12 residues. V was cut by 7 bases and J by 0 bases, with 7 bases left in between. The clonotype comes from a man aged 50-59 years in good health. The chain is built from TRBV6-5 and TRBJ2-7; D gene uncertain. Material: blood. CDR3 sequence reads: CASNTGSYEQYF. CDR3 in DNA: TGTGCCAGCAATACGGGCTCCTACGAGCAGTACTTC.